The rows below give T cell receptor beta chains drawn from one sample of a study of blood T cell repertoires in COVID-19. Sequencing was performed with immunoSEQ multiplex PCR; in TCRdb, only in-frame clones are kept and a portion is missing. Found here are about 180,000 clones, approximately 89% of them singletons; the top ten hold around 2%. The source material was PBMCs or T cells enriched from blood (not recorded which). Source of these receptors: a woman between 40 and 55 years old with acute COVID-19. Both conserved end residues are part of each CDR3. A D gene is named only where the DNA matches it firmly. Size is stated for part of the rows, as once, few or many counts, or as a class when the clone is expanded.

TRBD2,TRBJ2-5,NA,TRBV2,TGTGCCAGCAGTGACGCGGGTGGGGTAGCGGGCCCCCAAGAGACCCAGTACTTC,CASSDAGGVAGPQETQYF
TRBD2,TRBJ2-2,NA,TRBV19,TGTGCCAGTAGTAAACTAGCGGGAGTGGAGACCGGGGAGCTGTTTTTT,CASSKLAGVETGELFF
NA,TRBJ1-5,NA,TRBV18,TGTGCCAGCTCACCAGGGGGCCATCAGCCCCAGCATTTT,CASSPGGHQPQHF
TRBD1,TRBJ2-7,NA,TRBV18,TGTGCCAGCTCCGCCGAGACAGGGACCAACGAGCAGTACTTC,CASSAETGTNEQYF
TRBD2,TRBJ2-3,NA,TRBV5-1,TGCGCCAGCAGCTGGGAGGGACTAGCTGGAGATACGCAGTATTTT,CASSWEGLAGDTQYF
NA,TRBJ1-4,NA,TRBV19,TGTGCCAGTAGTATCAGAGGCTATGAAAAACTGTTTTTT,CASSIRGYEKLFF
NA,TRBJ2-6,NA,TRBV6-5,TGTGCCAGCAAATACAGGTTCTCTGGGGCCAACGTCCTGACTTTC,CASKYRFSGANVLTF
NA,TRBJ1-3,once,TRBV28,TGTGCCAGCACACCGTTCTTCAGGGTTCCGAGCTCTGGAAACACCATATATTTT,CASTPFFRVPSSGNTIYF
TRBD1,TRBJ1-3,NA,TRBV7-8,TGTGCCAGCAGCCTACAGGGGGGATTTGGAAACACCATATATTTT,CASSLQGGFGNTIYF
NA,TRBJ1-4,NA,TRBV6-5,TGTGCCAGCAGTTACGGTGGCGGGGTGGGAGAAAAACTGTTTTTT,CASSYGGGVGEKLFF
NA,TRBJ2-1,NA,TRBV9,TGTGCCAGCAGCGTAGGTGTGAGAACTTACTACAATGAGCAGTTCTTC,CASSVGVRTYYNEQFF
NA,TRBJ2-7,NA,TRBV7-2,TGTGCCAGCAGCTTCAGGGTGTCATACGAGCAGTACTTC,CASSFRVSYEQYF
NA,TRBJ2-3,once,TRBV9,TGTGCCAGCAGCTTCAGCCCAGCGGAAACTAGCACAGATACGCAGTATTTT,CASSFSPAETSTDTQYF
NA,TRBJ2-1,NA,TRBV4-2,TGTGCCAGCAGCCAAGATGTGAAGTCAGGTGAGCAGTTCTTC,CASSQDVKSGEQFF
NA,TRBJ2-7,NA,TRBV6-4,TGTGCCAGCAGTGACGGGTCGGCCTGGCTTCCGGGAGAGCAGTACTTC,CASSDGSAWLPGEQYF
TRBD1,TRBJ2-1,NA,TRBV4-3,TGCGCCAGCAGCCAAATGGTGGGGACAGGGGTCGATGAGCAGTTCTTC,CASSQMVGTGVDEQFF
NA,TRBJ2-3,NA,TRBV3-1/TRBV3-2,TGTGCCAGCAGCACCCGACTAGAGGGCACAGATACGCAGTATTTT,CASSTRLEGTDTQYF
NA,TRBJ2-5,NA,TRBV5-1,TGCGCCAGCAGGTCCCAGGGTTCAGAGACCCAGTACTTC,CASRSQGSETQYF
NA,TRBJ2-7,NA,TRBV5-1,TGCGCCAGCAGCTTCTTGCCTAGCTCCTACGAGCAGTACTTC,CASSFLPSSYEQYF
TRBD2,TRBJ2-1,NA,TRBV14,TGTGCCAGCAGCCAATCGGGACTAGCGTCCGAGCAGTTCTTC,CASSQSGLASEQFF
NA,TRBJ1-4,NA,TRBV6-5,TGTGCCAGCAGTTACGACAGAAATGAAAAACTGTTTTTT,CASSYDRNEKLFF
TRBD2,TRBJ2-3,NA,TRBV5-1,TGCGCCAGCAGCTTGGCACTAGCGGATGCGGGACTAAGCACAGATACGCAGTATTTT,CASSLALADAGLSTDTQYF
NA,TRBJ1-1,NA,TRBV29-1,TGCAGCGTCCGGGACTCCAACACTGAAGCTTTCTTT,CSVRDSNTEAFF
TRBD1,TRBJ2-7,once,TRBV5-1,TGCGCCAGCAGCCCCAAGGAAGGGGGCGACGAGCAGTACTTC,CASSPKEGGDEQYF
NA,TRBJ2-2,NA,TRBV7-3,TGTGCCAGCAGCCCCCCGGAGGGGACGAACACCGGGGAGCTGTTTTTT,CASSPPEGTNTGELFF
NA,TRBJ2-5,NA,TRBV5-1,TGCGCCAGCAGCCGAGGGGACAGCGGGCCTAACGAGGAGACCCAGTACTTC,CASSRGDSGPNEETQYF
NA,TRBJ1-3,few,TRBV12-5,TGTGCTAGCCCAGGGGTCTCTGGAAACACCATATATTTT,CASPGVSGNTIYF
NA,TRBJ2-5,NA,TRBV10-3,TGTGCCATCAGTGAGAATATGGAGACCCAGTACTTC,CAISENMETQYF
NA,TRBJ1-2,NA,TRBV30,TGTGCCTGGAGTGTAGGCAGGGTGGATGGCTACACCTTC,CAWSVGRVDGYTF
TRBD1,TRBJ1-4,NA,TRBV27,TGTGCCAGCAGTTCGGACAGGGGGCAAGAAAAACTGTTTTTT,CASSSDRGQEKLFF
NA,TRBJ1-2,few,TRBV7-2,TGTGCCAGCAGCGGGAGGACCCCCGAGGGCGGCTACACCTTC,CASSGRTPEGGYTF
NA,TRBJ2-5,NA,TRBV13,TGTGCCAGCAGCTACAGCAGGGGCTCGACAGAGACCCAGTACTTC,CASSYSRGSTETQYF
TRBD2,TRBJ2-3,NA,TRBV5-1,TGCGCCAGCAGCTTTTCTAGCGGGGTAGAGGCCACAGATACGCAGTATTTT,CASSFSSGVEATDTQYF
NA,TRBJ1-4,once,TRBV14,TGTGCCAGCAGCCAGGACCGGACAGATCACCACGTCCTAGCTAATGAAAAACTGTTTTTT,CASSQDRTDHHVLANEKLFF
NA,TRBJ2-1,NA,TRBV12-3/TRBV12-4,TGTGCCAGCAGCCTCGACTGGCTGCATGAGCAGTTCTTC,CASSLDWLHEQFF
TRBD2,TRBJ2-1,NA,TRBV29-1,TGCAGCGTTGAAAAAGGGGAGGGCTACAATGAGCAGTTCTTC,CSVEKGEGYNEQFF
TRBD2,TRBJ2-1,NA,TRBV29-1,TGCAGCGTTGTGTTACTAGCGGACAATGAGCAGTTCTTC,CSVVLLADNEQFF
TRBD1,TRBJ1-6,NA,TRBV7-9,TGTGCCAGCAGCGCGACAGGGGCAAATTCACCCCTCCACTTT,CASSATGANSPLHF
TRBD1,TRBJ2-5,NA,TRBV7-2,TGTGCCAGCAGCTTGCAGGGGGCAGGACAAGAGACCCAGTACTTC,CASSLQGAGQETQYF
TRBD2,TRBJ2-3,NA,TRBV28,TGTGCCAGCAGTTCCCCGACTAGCGGGGGGCTAGATACGCAGTATTTT,CASSSPTSGGLDTQYF
NA,TRBJ2-2,NA,TRBV2,TGTGCCAGCAGTGGGAACAGGCTTAAGTCCGGGGAGCTGTTTTTT,CASSGNRLKSGELFF
TRBD2,TRBJ2-7,NA,TRBV7-2,TGTGCCAGCAGCTTGGATAGCGGGGGTACGTCCTACGAGCAGTACTTC,CASSLDSGGTSYEQYF
NA,TRBJ1-1,NA,TRBV5-1,TGCGCCAGCAGCTTGGCATATCAGGGGTACACTGAAGCTTTCTTT,CASSLAYQGYTEAFF
NA,TRBJ2-7,NA,TRBV2,TGTGCCAGCAAAACAGTGGACGAGCAGTACTTC,CASKTVDEQYF
TRBD2,TRBJ2-3,NA,TRBV5-5,TGTGCCAGCAGCTTGCCCCGTCTAGCGGGAGGAGGAAGTACGCAGTATTTT,CASSLPRLAGGGSTQYF
NA,TRBJ2-1,NA,TRBV4-1,TGCGCCAGCAGCCAAGTTAGTGGCTACAATGAGCAGTTCTTC,CASSQVSGYNEQFF
TRBD2,TRBJ2-5,NA,TRBV9,TGTGCCAGCAGCGTATTCGGGGGGGAAGAGACCCAGTACTTC,CASSVFGGEETQYF
TRBD2,TRBJ2-3,NA,TRBV7-2,TGTGCCAGCAGCCAGGGGGCTAGCGGGGGCATGGATACGCAGTATTTT,CASSQGASGGMDTQYF
TRBD2,TRBJ2-2,NA,TRBV4-3,TGCGCCAGCAGCCAAGATTTGGCCGGGACTAGCGGCACCGGGGAGCTGTTTTTT,CASSQDLAGTSGTGELFF
NA,TRBJ1-2,few,TRBV5-1,TGCGCCAGCAGCTTGGCCGGGTATGGCTACACCTTC,CASSLAGYGYTF
NA,TRBJ1-6,NA,TRBV3-1/TRBV3-2,TGTGCCAGCAGCGACCGGGACAATCCTAATTCACCCCTCCACTTT,CASSDRDNPNSPLHF
NA,TRBJ2-3,NA,TRBV27,TGTGCCAGCAGTCCCTATAATGGAGGGACTCGCTCTAGCACAGATACGCAGTATTTT,CASSPYNGGTRSSTDTQYF
TRBD2,TRBJ2-7,NA,TRBV5-1,TGCGCCAGCAGGGCCAGCGGGAGGGACGAGCAGTACTTC,CASRASGRDEQYF
TRBD2,TRBJ2-5,NA,TRBV5-1,TGCGCCAGCAGCTTGATGATAGCGGGAGCGGGGGAGACCCAGTACTTC,CASSLMIAGAGETQYF